This T cell receptor beta chain originates from a study of naive and memory T cell subsets. Study observations and caveats: Between naive and memory subsets, TCR abundance power law exponents differed. Naive repertoires, especially CD8, held a few larger clonotypes, possibly memory cells re-expressing CD45RA.

Comments on this clonotype: Its antigen is unknown.

Both TRBC1 and TRBC2 were covered by a beta constant-region primer of two equimolar oligonucleotides. The ligated cDNA underwent four PCR rounds using SP2 and nested alpha and beta constant-region primers. An oligonucleotide with the SP2 primer and a 12-nucleotide UMI was ligated to the cDNA 3' end. MiXCR, applied by TCRdb to the UMI-ligation and nested PCR reads, yields one record per CDR3 protein. The table records about 160,000 distinct CDR3 sequences, 22% of them present only once. CMV status came from CD4+ T cell IFNgamma after overnight CMV lysate stimulation of fresh PBMCs. Four subsets defined by CD45RA and CD27 were sorted after CD3, CD4, CD8 and live/dead staining. The CDR3 length is 19 residues. Germline CDR1 DFQATT, CDR2 SNEGSKA (reference sequence). V lost 4 bases to trimming and J lost 2 bases; unmatched junction nucleotides: 18.

This chain uses TRBV20-1 with TRBJ1-5; 9 bases line up with TRBD1. Sequencing was done on a sample of naive CD4+ T cells from blood. This sequence originates from a human donor in good health. CDR3 sequence (DNA): TGCAGTGCTAAGAACACCGAGGGACAGGGCCTTTATGGCAATCAGCCCCAGCATTTT. Translated: CSAKNTEGQGLYGNQPQHF.